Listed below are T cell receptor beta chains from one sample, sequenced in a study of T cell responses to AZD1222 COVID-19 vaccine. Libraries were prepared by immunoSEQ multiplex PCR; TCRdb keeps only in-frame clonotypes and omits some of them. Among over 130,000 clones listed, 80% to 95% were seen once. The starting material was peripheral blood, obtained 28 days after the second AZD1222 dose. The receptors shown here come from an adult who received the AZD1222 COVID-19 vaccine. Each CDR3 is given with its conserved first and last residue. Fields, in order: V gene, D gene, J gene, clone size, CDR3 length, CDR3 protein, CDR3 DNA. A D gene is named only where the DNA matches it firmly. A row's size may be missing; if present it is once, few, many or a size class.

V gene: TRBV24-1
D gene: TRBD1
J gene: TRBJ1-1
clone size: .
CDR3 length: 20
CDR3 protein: CATSDLETFSKGGGEAEAFF
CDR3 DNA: TGTGCCACCAGTGATTTGGAAACTTTCTCAAAGGGAGGGGGCGAGGCTGAAGCTTTCTTT

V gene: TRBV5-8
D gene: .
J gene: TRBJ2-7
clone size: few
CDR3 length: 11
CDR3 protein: CASSRSYEQYF
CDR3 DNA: TGTGCCAGCAGCCGCTCCTACGAGCAGTACTTC

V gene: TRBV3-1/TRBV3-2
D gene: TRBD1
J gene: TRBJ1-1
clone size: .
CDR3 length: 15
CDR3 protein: CASSQDQGENTEAFF
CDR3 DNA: TGTGCCAGCAGCCAAGATCAGGGGGAGAACACTGAAGCTTTCTTT

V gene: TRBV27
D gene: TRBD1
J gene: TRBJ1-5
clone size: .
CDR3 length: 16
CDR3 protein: CASSPIGDRDAQPQHF
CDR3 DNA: TGTGCCAGCAGTCCGATTGGGGACAGGGATGCTCAGCCCCAGCATTTT

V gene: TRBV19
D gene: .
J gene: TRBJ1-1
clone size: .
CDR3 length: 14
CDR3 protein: CASSIVSGNTEAFF
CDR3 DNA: TGTGCCAGTAGTATAGTTTCCGGGAACACTGAAGCTTTCTTT

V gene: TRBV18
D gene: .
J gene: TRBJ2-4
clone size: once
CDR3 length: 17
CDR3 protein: CASSLSDSTGTKNIQYF
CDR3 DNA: TGTGCCAGCTCACTCTCCGACTCTACAGGAACCAAAAACATTCAGTACTTC

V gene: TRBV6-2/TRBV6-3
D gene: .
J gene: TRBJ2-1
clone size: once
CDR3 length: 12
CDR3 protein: CASSSWGNEQFF
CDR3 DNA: TGTGCCAGCAGTTCTTGGGGGAATGAGCAGTTCTTC

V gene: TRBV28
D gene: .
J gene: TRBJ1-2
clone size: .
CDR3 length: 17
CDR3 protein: CASSLAPLPLTNYGYTF
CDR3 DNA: TGTGCCAGCAGTCTTGCCCCACTCCCCCTTACTAACTATGGCTACACCTTC

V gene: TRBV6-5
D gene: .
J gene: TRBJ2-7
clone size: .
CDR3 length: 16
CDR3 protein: CASSYSRDTALYEQYF
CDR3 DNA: TGTGCCAGCAGTTACTCGCGGGACACCGCTCTCTACGAGCAGTACTTC

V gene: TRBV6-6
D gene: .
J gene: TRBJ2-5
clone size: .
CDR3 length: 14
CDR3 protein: CASSGDMVEETQYF
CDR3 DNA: TGTGCCAGCAGTGGCGACATGGTAGAAGAGACCCAGTACTTC

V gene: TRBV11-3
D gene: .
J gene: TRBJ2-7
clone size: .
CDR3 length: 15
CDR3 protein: CASSPRQSPTYEQYF
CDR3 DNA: TGTGCCAGCAGCCCCCGACAGTCGCCGACCTACGAGCAGTACTTC

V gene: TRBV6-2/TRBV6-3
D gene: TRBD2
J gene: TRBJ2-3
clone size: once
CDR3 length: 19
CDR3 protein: CASSSELAGGPGWTDTQYF
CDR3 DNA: TGTGCCAGCAGTTCCGAACTAGCGGGAGGGCCGGGATGGACAGATACGCAGTATTTT

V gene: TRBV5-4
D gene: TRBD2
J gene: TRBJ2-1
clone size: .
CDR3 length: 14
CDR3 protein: CASSPTSVYNEQFF
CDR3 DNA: TGTGCCAGCAGCCCCACTAGCGTATACAATGAGCAGTTCTTC

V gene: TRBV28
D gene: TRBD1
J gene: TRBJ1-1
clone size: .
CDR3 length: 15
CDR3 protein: CASSFWDRVNTEAFF
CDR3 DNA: TGTGCCAGCAGTTTCTGGGACAGGGTGAACACTGAAGCTTTCTTT

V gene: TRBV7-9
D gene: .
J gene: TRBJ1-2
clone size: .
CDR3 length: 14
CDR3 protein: CASSLAQPVDGYTF
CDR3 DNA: TGTGCCAGCAGCTTAGCGCAGCCCGTCGACGGCTACACCTTC

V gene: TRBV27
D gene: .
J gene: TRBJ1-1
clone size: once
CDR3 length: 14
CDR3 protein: CASPDRTGNTEAFF
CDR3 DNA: TGTGCCAGCCCTGACCGCACCGGGAACACTGAAGCTTTCTTT

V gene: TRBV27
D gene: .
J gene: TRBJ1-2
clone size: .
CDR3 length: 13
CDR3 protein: CASSFGGAYGYTF
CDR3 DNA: TGTGCCAGCAGTTTTGGGGGGGCCTATGGCTACACCTTC

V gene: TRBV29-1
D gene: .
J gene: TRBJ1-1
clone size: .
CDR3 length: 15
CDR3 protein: CSVEDGGRMNTEAFF
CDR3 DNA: TGCAGCGTTGAAGACGGTGGCAGGATGAACACTGAAGCTTTCTTT

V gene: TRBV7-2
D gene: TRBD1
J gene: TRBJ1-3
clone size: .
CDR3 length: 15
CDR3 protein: CASCRDSPGGNTIYF
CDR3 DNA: TGTGCCAGCTGCCGGGACAGCCCGGGAGGAAACACCATATATTTT

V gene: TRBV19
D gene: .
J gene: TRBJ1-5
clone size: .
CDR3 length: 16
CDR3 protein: CASSRGGGLSNQPQHF
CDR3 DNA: TGTGCCAGTAGCCGAGGGGGGGGGCTTAGCAATCAGCCCCAGCATTTT

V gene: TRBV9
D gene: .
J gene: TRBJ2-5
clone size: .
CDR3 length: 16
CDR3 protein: CASSVSSAFEGETQYF
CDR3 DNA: TGTGCCAGCAGCGTCTCCTCGGCCTTCGAGGGGGAGACCCAGTACTTC

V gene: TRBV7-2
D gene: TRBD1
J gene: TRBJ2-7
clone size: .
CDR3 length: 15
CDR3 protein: CASSAGTGGGVEQYF
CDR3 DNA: TGTGCCAGCAGCGCCGGGACAGGGGGAGGAGTAGAGCAGTACTTC

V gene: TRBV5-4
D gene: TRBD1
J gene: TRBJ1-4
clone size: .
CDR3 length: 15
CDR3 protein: CASSTGGRGSEKLFF
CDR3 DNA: TGTGCCAGCAGCACAGGGGGCAGGGGAAGTGAAAAACTGTTTTTT

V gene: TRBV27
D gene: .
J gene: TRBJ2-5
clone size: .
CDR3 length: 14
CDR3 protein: CASNLRGAPETQYF
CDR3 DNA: TGTGCCAGCAACCTTAGGGGGGCCCCCGAGACCCAGTACTTC

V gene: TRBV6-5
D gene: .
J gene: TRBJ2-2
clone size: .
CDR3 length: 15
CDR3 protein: CASSYQTSVNGELFF
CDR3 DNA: TGTGCCAGCAGTTACCAGACCTCTGTTAACGGGGAGCTGTTTTTT

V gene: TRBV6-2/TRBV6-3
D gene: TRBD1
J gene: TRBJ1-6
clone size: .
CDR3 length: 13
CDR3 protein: CASSGQGVFPLHF
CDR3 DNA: TGTGCCAGCAGTGGACAGGGGGTTTTTCCCCTCCACTTT